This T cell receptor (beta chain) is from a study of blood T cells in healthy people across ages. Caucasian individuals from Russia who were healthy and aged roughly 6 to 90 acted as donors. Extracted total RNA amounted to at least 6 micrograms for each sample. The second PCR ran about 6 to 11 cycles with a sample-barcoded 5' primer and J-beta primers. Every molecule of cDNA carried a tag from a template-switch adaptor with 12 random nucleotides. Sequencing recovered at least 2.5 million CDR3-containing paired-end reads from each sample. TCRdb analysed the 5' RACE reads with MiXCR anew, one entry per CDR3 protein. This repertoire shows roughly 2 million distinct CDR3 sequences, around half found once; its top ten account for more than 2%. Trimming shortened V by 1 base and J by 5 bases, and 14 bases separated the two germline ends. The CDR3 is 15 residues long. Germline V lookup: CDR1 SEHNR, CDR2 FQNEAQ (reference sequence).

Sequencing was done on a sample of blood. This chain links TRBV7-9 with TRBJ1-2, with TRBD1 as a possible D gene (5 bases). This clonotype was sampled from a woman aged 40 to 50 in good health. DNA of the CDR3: TGTGCCAGCAGCTTAGATGAGGGGATGGAGTATGGCTACACCTTC. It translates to CASSLDEGMEYGYTF.